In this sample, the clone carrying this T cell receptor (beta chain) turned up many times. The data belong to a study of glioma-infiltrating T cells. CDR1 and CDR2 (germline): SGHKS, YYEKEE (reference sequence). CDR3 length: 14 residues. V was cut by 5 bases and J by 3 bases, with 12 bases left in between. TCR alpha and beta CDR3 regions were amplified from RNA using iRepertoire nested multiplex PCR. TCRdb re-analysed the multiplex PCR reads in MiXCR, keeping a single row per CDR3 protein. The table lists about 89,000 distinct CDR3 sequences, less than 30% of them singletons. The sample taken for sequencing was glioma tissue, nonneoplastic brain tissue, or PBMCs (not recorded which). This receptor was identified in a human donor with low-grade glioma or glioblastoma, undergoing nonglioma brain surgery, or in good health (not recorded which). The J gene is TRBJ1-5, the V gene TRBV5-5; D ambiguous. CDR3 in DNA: TGTGCCAGCAGTCCAACGGCAGCCAATCAGCCCCAGCATTTT. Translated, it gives CASSPTAANQPQHF.